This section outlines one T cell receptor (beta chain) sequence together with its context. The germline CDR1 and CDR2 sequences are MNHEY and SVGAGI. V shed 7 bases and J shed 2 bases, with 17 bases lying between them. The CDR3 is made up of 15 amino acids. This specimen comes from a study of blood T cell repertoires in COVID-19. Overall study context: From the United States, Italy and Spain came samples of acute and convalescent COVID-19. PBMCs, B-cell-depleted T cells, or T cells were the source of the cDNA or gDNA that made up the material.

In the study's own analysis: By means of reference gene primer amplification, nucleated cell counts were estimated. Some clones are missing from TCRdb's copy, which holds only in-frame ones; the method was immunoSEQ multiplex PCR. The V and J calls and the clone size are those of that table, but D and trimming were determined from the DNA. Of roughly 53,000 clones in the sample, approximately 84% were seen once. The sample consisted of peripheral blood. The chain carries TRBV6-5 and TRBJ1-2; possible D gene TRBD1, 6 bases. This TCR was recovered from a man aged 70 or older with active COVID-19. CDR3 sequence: CASKRGGEINYGYTF. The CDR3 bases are TGTGCCAGCAAGAGAGGGGGTGAGATAAACTATGGCTACACCTTC.